Shown below are 26 T cell receptor beta chains from a single sample sequenced in a study of OX40 agonist ivuxolimab in advanced cancers. The protocol was immunoSEQ multiplex PCR, while the TCRdb copy is restricted to in-frame clones and leaves out a portion. The sample carries about 67,000 clones, around 84% recorded once. The sample here was CD4+ or CD8+ T cells sorted from blood, taken in a trial of the OX40 agonist ivuxolimab. Receptors originate from an adult with an advanced solid tumor such as melanoma, head and neck, liver or kidney cancer.

The J gene is TRBJ2-1, the V gene TRBV9; either TRBD1 or TRBD2 may fit D (5 bases each). The CDR3 contains 15 residues. The V end was cut by 1 base, the J end by 0 bases, with 8 bases between. Germline V CDR1 and CDR2: SGDLS, YYNGEE. The DNA of the CDR3 is TGTGCCAGCAGCGTATTGGGGGACTCCTACAATGAGCAGTTCTTC. Translated: CASSVLGDSYNEQFF.

V usage is TRBV7-2 and J usage is TRBJ2-7, with TRBD1 identical over 10 bases. The CDR3 has 13 residues. Germline V gene sequence: CDR1 SGHTA, CDR2 FQGNSA. Unmatched junction bases numbered 3, after V lost 2 bases and J lost 8 bases. CDR3 residues: CASSLTTGGKQYF. The CDR3 nucleotides are TGTGCCAGCAGCTTAACGACAGGGGGCAAGCAGTACTTC.

The CDR3 coding sequence is TGTGCCAGCAGCTTGGGACAGAAAAACATTCAGTACTTC. Its translation: CASSLGQKNIQYF. The chain links TRBV11-3 to TRBJ2-4, with TRBD1 matching 7 bases. The V gene end was trimmed by 3 bases and the J gene end by 4 bases; junction bases not matched to a gene: 0. Germline CDR1 is SGHNT and CDR2 is YENEEA. There are 13 residues in the CDR3.

The chain employs TRBV7-8 and TRBJ2-5, with 13 bases matching TRBD2. Trimming removed 7 bases from V and 1 base from J; junction bases left unmatched: 6. The germline V gene has CDR1 SGHVS and CDR2 FQNEAQ. The CDR3 sequence is 16 residues long. CDR3 sequence (DNA): TGTGCCAGCACCCTTGGACTAGCGGGAGCCCAAGAGACCCAGTACTTC. Its translation is CASTLGLAGAQETQYF.

This chain joins TRBV27 and TRBJ2-3; TRBD1 aligns across 8 bases. With 3 bases clipped from V and 10 bases from J, the junction kept 15 bases outside the gene matches. The CDR3 spans 16 residues. Germline V lookup: CDR1 MNHEY, CDR2 SMNVEV (reference sequence). The CDR3 DNA sequence: TGTGCCAGCAGTTTTTTTGACAGGGGCCGAGGATTGGCGCAGTATTTT. Translated: CASSFFDRGRGLAQYF.

V and J are TRBV6-1 and TRBJ2-1, with D possibly TRBD1 on 6 matching bases. This CDR3 region has 13 residues. Trimming took 6 bases from V and 7 from J, leaving 13 bases between them. The V gene's germline CDR1 is MNHNS and CDR2 SASEGT. DNA for the CDR3: TGTGCCAGCAGCCAGGGGAATTTAAATGAGCAGTTCTTC. Translating gives CASSQGNLNEQFF.

The rearrangement links TRBV5-1 to TRBJ2-1; a weak D match, TRBD1 (5 bases). The V end lost 0 bases, the J end lost 1 base, and 8 bases lay between the germline ends. CDR1 and CDR2 (germline): SGHRS, YFSETQ. The CDR3 runs 15 residues. The chain's CDR3 is CASSLEGLSYNEQFF. The CDR3 DNA reads as TGCGCCAGCAGCTTGGAGGGGTTGTCCTACAATGAGCAGTTCTTC.

The chain is built from TRBV2 and TRBJ1-3; no firm D call. CDR1 and CDR2 (germline): SNHLY, FYNNEI. This CDR3 has 13 amino acids. The V end lost 1 base, the J end lost 7 bases, and 8 bases lay between the germline ends. The CDR3, as DNA: TGTGCCAGCAGTGAAGAGAGCTTCAACACCATATATTTT. Protein: CASSEESFNTIYF.

The J gene is TRBJ2-3, the V gene TRBV7-3, with 7 positions matching TRBD1. CDR1 and CDR2 from the germline V gene are SGHTA and FQGTGA. This CDR3 is built from 15 residues. The ends lost 4 bases at V and 6 bases at J; junction bases unmatched: 10. The DNA for the CDR3 is TGTGCCAGCAGCTACGGTAGGGGGCGCTTGGATACGCAGTATTTT. Translation gives CASSYGRGRLDTQYF.

CDR3 coding DNA: TGCGCCAGCAGCGAGGACGGGAACACTGAAGCTTTCTTT. Translating it yields CASSEDGNTEAFF. The chain carries TRBV5-1 and TRBJ1-1, with D hard to call. The CDR3 is made up of 13 amino acids. Trimming cost V 4 bases and J 1 base, with 8 bases left between them. In germline, CDR1 is SGHRS, CDR2 YFSETQ.

The V call is TRBV7-3, the J call TRBJ2-4, with a possible D match to TRBD2 (6 bases). The CDR3 contains 14 residues. The V end lost 5 bases, the J end lost 3 bases, and 11 bases lay between the germline ends. Germline CDR1 and CDR2: SGHTA and FQGTGA. In DNA, the CDR3 is TGTGCCAGCAGCCCCGGAGGGAACAAAAACATTCAGTACTTC. Encoded protein: CASSPGGNKNIQYF.

The chain couples TRBV7-9 to TRBJ2-5, with TRBD1 as a possible D gene (5 bases). V shed 5 bases and J shed 2 bases, with 9 bases lying between them. Germline values: CDR1 SEHNR, CDR2 FQNEAQ (reference sequence). This CDR3 is built from 13 residues. The CDR3, as DNA: TGTGCCAGCAGCGGTTCAGGGCAAGAGACCCAGTACTTC. Translated: CASSGSGQETQYF.

The chain uses TRBV28 and TRBJ2-7; 9 nucleotides align to TRBD2. Trimming removed 3 bases from V and 6 bases from J; junction bases left unmatched: 9. This CDR3 is 15 amino acids long. Germline-derived CDR1 and CDR2 are MDHEN and SYDVKM. The CDR3 DNA reads as TGTGCCAGCAGTTTTGCTCTAGCGGGGCGGGGCGAGCAGTACTTC. Translated: CASSFALAGRGEQYF.

This chain uses TRBV5-1 with TRBJ2-1; maybe TRBD2 (5 bases). This CDR3 has 13 residues. In germline, CDR1 is SGHRS, CDR2 YFSETQ. V lost 1 base to trimming and J lost 7 bases, with 9 bases between them. The CDR3 sequence is CASSLTLENEQFF. The CDR3 bases are TGCGCCAGCAGCTTGACACTAGAGAATGAGCAGTTCTTC. The variable domain in full, with the rest retrieved from reference TRBV5-1 and TRBJ2-1, is KAGVTQTPRYLIKTRGQQVTLSCSPISGHRSVSWYQQTPGQGLQFLFEYFSETQRNKGNFPGRFSGRQFSNSRSEMNVSTLELGDSALYLCASSLTLENEQFFGPGTRLTVL.

This chain links TRBV18 with TRBJ1-3, with 9 bases fitting TRBD1. V shed 3 bases and J 4 bases; nucleotides not matched to a gene: 4. The CDR3 consists of 15 residues. Germline V gene data show CDR1 as KGHSH and CDR2 as LQKENI. This CDR3 reads CASSPGTGPGNTIYF. The CDR3 DNA sequence: TGTGCCAGCTCACCCGGGACAGGGCCCGGAAACACCATATATTTT.

This clone was picked up one time. The V call is TRBV5-1, the J call TRBJ1-1; 9 nucleotides align to TRBD1. The CDR3 is 15 amino acids. V dropped 2 bases and J dropped 4; count of bases not matched to a gene: 6. The germline CDR1 and CDR2 sequences are SGHRS and YFSETQ. The CDR3 is CASSLQGAFSTEAFF. In DNA, the CDR3 is TGCGCCAGCAGCTTACAGGGGGCGTTTAGCACTGAAGCTTTCTTT. Combining the CDR3 with reference TRBV5-1 and TRBJ1-1 gives the whole variable domain KAGVTQTPRYLIKTRGQQVTLSCSPISGHRSVSWYQQTPGQGLQFLFEYFSETQRNKGNFPGRFSGRQFSNSRSEMNVSTLELGDSALYLCASSLQGAFSTEAFFGQGTRLTVV.

V is TRBV2 and J is TRBJ1-6; D is undetermined. Germline V lookup: CDR1 SNHLY, CDR2 FYNNEI. Trimming cost V 5 bases and J 5 bases, with 4 bases left between them. This CDR3 spans 12 amino acids. The CDR3 here is CASSLNNSPLHF. CDR3 nucleotide sequence: TGTGCCAGCAGTCTAAATAATTCACCCCTCCACTTT.

J is TRBJ2-2 and V is TRBV5-1, with 9 bases matching TRBD1. V was pared by 4 bases and J by 7 bases, with 5 bases of the junction left unmatched. Germline CDR1 SGHRS, CDR2 YFSETQ. The CDR3 is made up of 14 amino acids. The DNA for the CDR3 is TGCGCCAGCAGCCCGGGACAGGGAAGCGGGGAGCTGTTTTTT. Translation: CASSPGQGSGELFF.

This clone was seen more than once but under ten times. The chain is built from TRBV7-2 and TRBJ1-2; tentative D call: TRBD1 (5 bases). The CDR3 contains 12 residues. Per germline, CDR1 SGHTA and CDR2 FQGNSA. The V and J ends lost 5 bases and 8 bases respectively, with 12 bases between them. The CDR3 coding sequence is TGTGCCAGCAGCCCCCCGGAGGGGGGCTACACCTTC. Protein: CASSPPEGGYTF.

V gene TRBV29-1 combines with J gene TRBJ2-3, with TRBD2 identical over 11 bases. Trimming cost V 4 bases and J 2 bases; bases outside gene matches: 5. Germline V gene sequence: CDR1 SQVTM, CDR2 ANQGSEA. The CDR3 consists of 15 residues. In DNA, the CDR3 is TGCAGCGTTGTACTAGCGGGGGTCTTCACAGATACGCAGTATTTT. Protein sequence: CSVVLAGVFTDTQYF.

This chain joins TRBV6-5 and TRBJ1-1; maybe TRBD1 (5 bases). The germline V gene encodes CDR1 MNHEY and CDR2 SVGAGI. The CDR3 runs 14 residues. V lost 6 bases and J lost 1, with 12 bases in between. The CDR3 nucleotides are TGTGCCAGCAGCGTGACAGAGCCGAACACTGAAGCTTTCTTT. Encoded protein: CASSVTEPNTEAFF.

In its sample, this clone was seen a few times. The CDR3 spells CASSEIGSGANVLTF. CDR3 sequence (DNA): TGTGCCAGCAGTGAAATAGGGTCTGGGGCCAACGTCCTGACTTTC. This chain uses TRBV6-1 with TRBJ2-6; D is uncertain. Trimming took off 2 bases at V and 1 base at J, with 6 bases between the two ends. CDR3 size: 15 residues. Germline CDR1 MNHNS, CDR2 SASEGT.

Written as DNA, the CDR3 is TGTGCCAGCAGGCTACCGGGACACAATCAGCCCCAGCATTTT. Protein: CASRLPGHNQPQHF. J is TRBJ1-5 and V is TRBV6-5, with a tentative D call TRBD1 (6 bases). Per germline, CDR1 MNHEY and CDR2 SVGAGI. Trimming took off 6 bases at V and 3 bases at J, with 12 bases between the two ends. This CDR3 has 14 amino acids.

The chain joins TRBV5-5 to TRBJ1-5; the D is unclear. This CDR3 contains 15 residues. Germline lookup yields CDR1 SGHKS and CDR2 YYEKEE (reference sequence). V was shortened by 0 bases and J by 7 bases, with 14 bases between the two germline ends. The CDR3 bases are TGTGCCAGCAGCTTGGAGGCGGACCTGAACCAGCCCCAGCATTTT. Translation gives CASSLEADLNQPQHF.

This clone was recorded a few times. The gene calls are TRBV7-9 and TRBJ2-6; no reliable D call. Trimming removed 5 bases at V and 4 bases at J, with 15 bases between. The CDR3 is 16 residues long. The germline gives CDR1 SEHNR, CDR2 FQNEAQ (reference sequence). The CDR3 DNA follows: TGTGCCAGCAGCCCTCCGTCCGCGAGGGGGGCCAACGTCCTGACTTTC. Its protein product is CASSPPSARGANVLTF. Full variable domain (missing parts from reference TRBV7-9 and TRBJ2-6): DTGVSQNPRHKITKRGQNVTFRCDPISEHNRLYWYRQTLGQGPEFLTYFQNEAQLEKSRLLSDRFSAERPKGSFSTLEIQRTEQGDSAMYLCASSPPSARGANVLTFGAGSRLTVL.

A remark on this clone: The same CDR3 arises from other DNA sequences in this sample as well. This chain connects TRBV9 to TRBJ2-7; maybe TRBD2 (6 bases). V was cut by 3 bases and J by 2 bases, with 15 bases left in between. Germline loops: CDR1 SGDLS, CDR2 YYNGEE. CDR3 length: 15 amino acids. The CDR3, as DNA: TGTGCCAGCAGCGAGGGACTGTCAAGGGCCTACGAGCAGTACTTC. Translated: CASSEGLSRAYEQYF.